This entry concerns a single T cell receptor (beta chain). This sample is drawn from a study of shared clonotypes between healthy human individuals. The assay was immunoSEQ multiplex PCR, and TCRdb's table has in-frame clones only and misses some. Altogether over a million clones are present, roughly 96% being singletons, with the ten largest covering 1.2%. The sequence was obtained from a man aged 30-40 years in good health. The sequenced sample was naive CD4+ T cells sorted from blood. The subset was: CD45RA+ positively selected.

This CDR3 is CASRGTGTNTEAFF. The CDR3 bases are TGTGCCAGCAGAGGGACAGGGACGAACACTGAAGCTTTCTTT. The chain is built from TRBV25-1 and TRBJ1-1; 9 positions match TRBD1. Unmatched junction bases numbered 3, after V lost 6 bases and J lost 1 base. Germline lookup yields CDR1 MGHDK and CDR2 SYGVNS. The CDR3 runs 14 residues.